What follows is one TCR beta chain and its context. The antigen it binds to is not known. One end of the junction fails to match germline, which may point to a read error. Two rounds of multiplex PCR were performed to amplify the TCR beta CDR3 region from genomic DNA. In the first round of PCR, primers specific to each TRBV and TRBJ gene were used, and the primer sequences are filed in Chinese patent CN105087789A. The second PCR round used universal primers. The Roche High Pure PCR Template Preparation Kit was used to extract genomic DNA from frozen PBMCs. Paired-end sequencing with 151 bp reads was performed on the libraries using an Illumina HiSeq 3000. Per the authors' processing: CutAdapt was used to discard raw reads that did not contain the multiplex PCR primer sequences. PEAR was used to merge high-quality paired reads into contigs. MiXCR assigned TRB V, D and J gene segments to each contig by aligning to reference sequences. To remove sequencing errors, CDR3 sequences were clustered according to base quality and sequence similarity. Diversity was calculated as Shannon entropy divided by the natural log of the number of productive TCR sequences. One minus Shannon entropy divided by the natural log of the number of unique clonotypes was used as the definition of clonality. Progression-free survival cut-offs for repertoire metrics were chosen using the Youden index of ROC curves, with analyses run in R 3.5.3. TCRdb trimmed public reads at Q25 via fastp, called clones via MiXCR and kept in-frame beta chains. Every distinct CDR3 protein forms one entry, paired with its most common genes and DNA. None of the V and J calls come from the authors' own analysis; TCRdb made them. In all, the sample holds about 20,000 distinct CDR3 sequences, and 44% of those were seen once. The ten largest clones take up 39% of the sample.

From the cysteine up to the phenylalanine, the CDR3 has a length of 17 residues. Just the 51-base CDR3 DNA is kept, in frame starting at base 1. CDR1 and CDR2, looked up from the germline V gene, are SNHLY and FYNNEI. The data are from a study of prognosis after radiotherapy for stage I lung cancer (dated by TCRdb to the early 2020s). Context from the whole study: Between early 2018 and January 2019, under 20 stage I NSCLC patients were enrolled in Nanjing, China. A few patients had oligometastatic NSCLC after surgical resection of the primary tumor, and around 13 had newly diagnosed primary stage I lung tumors. Every patient was regarded as medically inoperable, because of comorbidities in over ten cases and refusal of surgery in 7 cases. Ages in the cohort of around 14 men and more than five women ranged from roughly 53 to 84 years, with a median of 74. On tumor histology, about 12 patients had adenocarcinoma and roughly 7 had squamous cell carcinoma. Using image-guided IMRT or VMAT, SBRT was delivered in 3 to 5 fractions at a biologically effective dose of at least 100 Gy. No patient received concurrent therapy alongside SBRT. Four of the 19 patients developed distant metastases after SBRT, at a median of about seven months; the other 15 showed no significant progression. Peripheral blood TCR beta repertoires were profiled in stage I NSCLC patients before and after stereotactic body radiotherapy, and the study then linked these repertoires to distant failure. For each of the roughly 19 patients, one blood sample was taken before SBRT and one after, so the study sequenced approximately 38 samples in total.

No patient had a history of other malignancies or prior chemotherapy or radiotherapy, and all had node-negative disease on CT and PET/CT. At each of the two time points, about 6.3 milliliters of peripheral venous blood were collected into EDTA tubes. Ficoll-Paque Plus density-gradient centrifugation was used to isolate PBMCs. Samples were stored at -80°C immediately after collection until analysis. What the study reported, not specific to this receptor: After SBRT, the number of unique TCR clones decreased (median around 9,400 before versus 6,861 after; Wilcoxon paired P=0.011). Tumor specificity of expanded TCR clones was not determined. None of the reported P values were adjusted for multiple comparisons. Post-SBRT Shannon entropy and its change from baseline were lower in patients who developed distant metastases; baseline Shannon entropy was not associated with metastases. Limitations of the study included a small cohort and short follow-up, and the study findings need independent validation. TRBV and TRBJ usage frequencies reportedly differed by metastasis status, in two V genes at baseline and in nine V and two J genes after SBRT.

Sample: PBMCs, taken before or after stereotactic body radiation therapy (not recorded which). This TCR was sampled from a donor over 45 with non-small cell lung cancer. The rearrangement joined TRBV2 to TRBJ2-3, and TRBD2 matches 10 of the central bases. This receptor carries the CDR3 CASSESSGGIGTDTQYF. The sequenced DNA: TGTGCCAGCAGTGAGTCTAGCGGGGGAATAGGCACAGATACACAGTATTTT.